These 14 T cell receptor beta chains were all obtained from the same sample, sequenced in a study of CD8 T cells in ankylosing spondylitis. Via MiXCR, TCRdb re-called the 5' RACE reads, giving one row per CDR3 protein. The top ten hold around 2% of the sample, which has about 69,000 distinct CDR3 sequences, approximately 5% seen once. Input material: blood, either unsorted or a sorted T cell fraction (not recorded which). Source of these receptors: a male donor with ankylosing spondylitis or in good health (not recorded which).

Many counts were recorded for this clonotype. This chain uses TRBV4-1 with TRBJ2-7; D gene uncertain. Germline assignment: CDR1 MGHRA and CDR2 YSYEKL. This CDR3 comprises 14 residues. The V end was cut by 0 bases, the J end by 3 bases, with 9 bases between. The DNA of the CDR3 is TGCGCCAGCAGCCAAGATAAGCTTAGCTACGAGCAGTACTTC. The encoded protein is CASSQDKLSYEQYF.

This clonotype turned up a few times. The chain employs TRBV5-6 and TRBJ2-3; a weak D match, TRBD1 (5 bases). Trimming cost V 0 bases and J 2 bases, with 10 bases left between them. The CDR3 covers 15 residues. Germline CDR1 is SGHDT and CDR2 is YYEEEE. CDR3 DNA sequence: TGTGCCAGCAGCTTGGAAACAGGATCCACAGATACGCAGTATTTT. This encodes CASSLETGSTDTQYF. The full variable domain, in which reference TRBV5-6 and TRBJ2-3 provide the parts outside the CDR3, is DAGVTQSPTHLIKTRGQQVTLRCSPKSGHDTVSWYQQALGQGPQFIFQYYEEEERQRGNFPDRFSGHQFPNYSSELNVNALLLGDSALYLCASSLETGSTDTQYFGPGTRLTVL.

This clonotype was found many times. The V call is TRBV10-3, the J call TRBJ1-4; the match to TRBD1 covers 8 bases. Trimming cost V 6 bases and J 8 bases; bases outside gene matches: 5. CDR1 is ENHRY, CDR2 SYGVKD, per germline. This CDR3 comprises 13 residues. CDR3 sequence (DNA): TGTGCCATCAGGGACAGGGTGGAGGAAAAACTGTTTTTT. This encodes CAIRDRVEEKLFF.

This clonotype was observed many times. V gene TRBV11-2 combines with J gene TRBJ1-4; D is uncertain. This CDR3 has 14 amino acids. The ends were cut back, 5 bases at V and 7 bases at J, with 14 bases in the middle. Germline V lookup: CDR1 SGHAT, CDR2 FQNNGV. CDR3 DNA sequence: TGTGCCAGCAGCAGCGACGAGCCGGGTGAAAAACTGTTTTTT. Its translation is CASSSDEPGEKLFF.

This clonotype came up many times. The chain employs TRBV28 and TRBJ2-3; D remains unclear. The CDR3 runs 15 residues. V lost 3 bases to trimming and J lost 0 bases, with 10 bases between them. Germline V gene sequence: CDR1 MDHEN, CDR2 SYDVKM. The CDR3 sequence is CASSFGILSTDTQYF. The CDR3 DNA reads TGTGCCAGCAGTTTTGGTATTCTCAGCACAGATACGCAGTATTTT.

This clonotype showed up many times. This chain uses TRBV4-1 with TRBJ2-2; D is tentatively TRBD1 or TRBD2 (5 bases each). The CDR3 is 16 amino acids. With 1 base removed from V and 4 bases from J, the gap between germline ends came to 13 bases. In germline, CDR1 is MGHRA, CDR2 YSYEKL. The CDR3 spells CASSQGSGAGTGELFF. CDR3 nucleotide sequence: TGCGCCAGCAGCCAAGGTAGTGGGGCGGGCACCGGGGAGCTGTTTTTT.

This clonotype was detected ten times or more. The CDR3 loop is CASSGGNRGLNEQYF. CDR3 DNA: TGTGCCAGCAGTGGGGGGAACAGGGGATTGAACGAGCAGTACTTC. V gene TRBV25-1 combines with J gene TRBJ2-7; TRBD1 matches 7 bases. V trimming: 4 bases; J trimming: 5 bases; junction bases outside the gene matches: 11. Per germline, CDR1 MGHDK and CDR2 SYGVNS. The CDR3 runs to 15 residues.

This clonotype has ten or more counts. The V gene is TRBV12-3 or TRBV12-4, the J gene TRBJ2-3, with D perhaps given as TRBD1 or TRBD2 (5 bases each). CDR3 length: 15 amino acids. The V end was cut by 11 bases, the J end by 0 bases, with 18 bases between. The CDR3 spells CAVGTGADSTDTQYF. The CDR3 DNA reads TGTGCCGTAGGGACCGGAGCGGATAGCACAGATACGCAGTATTTT.

This clonotype was found many times. The gene calls are TRBV12-3 or TRBV12-4 and TRBJ1-5, with 8 bases identical to TRBD1. The trim removed 1 base at V and 3 bases at J, leaving 8 bases unmatched. The CDR3 is 17 residues long. CDR3 protein: CASSLDQTGGYNQPQHF. For the CDR3, the DNA is TGTGCCAGCAGTTTAGACCAAACAGGGGGTTACAATCAGCCCCAGCATTTT.

The sample holds a few counts of this clonotype. V gene TRBV18 combines with J gene TRBJ2-7, with D uncertain. This CDR3 is built from 13 residues. Germline-derived CDR1 and CDR2 are KGHSH and LQKENI. Deletions cut 3 bases from V and 2 bases from J, with 8 bases between. CDR3 nucleotides: TGTGCCAGCTCACCTATCCAGGCCTACGAGCAGTACTTC. This encodes CASSPIQAYEQYF.

The sample holds many counts of this clonotype. The chain uses TRBV30 and TRBJ1-4, with D maybe TRBD1 (6 bases). The V end was cut by 6 bases, the J end by 0 bases, with 11 bases between. The CDR3 runs to 14 residues. Germline-derived CDR1 and CDR2 are GTSNPN and SVGIG (reference sequence). CDR3 nucleotide sequence: TGTGCCTGCAATGAGGGGGCAACTAATGAAAAACTGTTTTTT. Encoded protein: CACNEGATNEKLFF.

The sample holds many counts of this clonotype. The rearrangement joins TRBV6-1 to TRBJ2-6; 9 bases line up with TRBD1. The germline CDR1 and CDR2 sequences are MNHNS and SASEGT. Unmatched junction bases numbered 9, after V lost 8 bases and J lost 1 base. CDR3 length equals 17 residues. CDR3 bases: TGTGCCAGCTGCTCTGGACAGGGGATGTCTGGGGCCAACGTCCTGACTTTC. It encodes CASCSGQGMSGANVLTF.

This clonotype was counted only a few times. The CDR3 nucleotides are TGTGCCAGCAGCTCGAATTCACCCCTCCACTTT. Protein product: CASSSNSPLHF. This chain links TRBV11-2 with TRBJ1-6; no firm D call. In germline, CDR1 is SGHAT, CDR2 FQNNGV. Deletions cut 4 bases from V and 7 bases from J, with 2 bases between. CDR3 length: 11 residues.

This clonotype has a count of ten or more. V and J are TRBV7-2 and TRBJ2-7; no definite D call. The CDR3 sequence is 15 residues long. V was clipped by 5 bases and J by 0 bases, with 14 bases between them. CDR1 is SGHTA, CDR2 FQGNSA, per germline. The chain's CDR3 is CASSLGPTSSYEQYF. The CDR3 coding sequence is TGTGCCAGCAGCCTCGGACCGACGAGCTCCTACGAGCAGTACTTC.